What follows is one T cell receptor (beta chain) and its context. No antigen is known for it. The sample comes from a study of blood T cells in healthy people across ages. For the second PCR, which ran for roughly 6 to 12 cycles, a sample-barcoded 5' primer and a J-beta primer mix were used. TCRdb reanalysed the 5' RACE reads using MiXCR and keeps one entry per CDR3 protein. In the table there are around 670,000 distinct CDR3 sequences, under 30% of which are singletons. CDR3 length equals 13 residues. Between the trimmed V and J ends, which lost 5 bases and 4 bases, there was a span of 13 bases. The V gene's germline CDR1 is SQVTM and CDR2 ANQGSEA. Notes on the study in general: Without sorted subsets, naive and antigen-experienced compartments could not be conclusively compared.

Sequenced sample: blood. The sequence derives from an elderly woman in good health. This rearrangement joins TRBV29-1 to TRBJ2-3; a weak D match, TRBD1 (5 bases). As DNA, the CDR3 is TGCAGCGTTTTGTCAGGGAACGCAGATACGCAGTATTTT. Amino acids: CSVLSGNADTQYF.